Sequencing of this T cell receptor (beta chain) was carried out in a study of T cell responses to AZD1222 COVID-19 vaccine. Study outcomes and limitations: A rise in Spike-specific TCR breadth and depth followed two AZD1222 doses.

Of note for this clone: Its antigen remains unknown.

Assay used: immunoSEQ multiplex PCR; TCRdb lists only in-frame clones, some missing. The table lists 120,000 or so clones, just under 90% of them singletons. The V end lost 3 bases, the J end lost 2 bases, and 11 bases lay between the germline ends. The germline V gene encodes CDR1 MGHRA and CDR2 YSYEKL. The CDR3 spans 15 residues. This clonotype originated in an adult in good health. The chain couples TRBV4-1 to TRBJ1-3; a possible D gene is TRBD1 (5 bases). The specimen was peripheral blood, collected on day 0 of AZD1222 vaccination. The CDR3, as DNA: TGCGCCAGCAGCCATCCCAGGGTGACTGGAAACACCATATATTTT. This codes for CASSHPRVTGNTIYF.